This entry is about one T cell receptor beta chain. What it binds is not known. The data were taken from a study of PD-1 blockade in classical Hodgkin lymphoma. The CDR3 covers 14 residues. The V and J ends lost 7 bases and 2 bases respectively, with 13 bases between them. Germline V gene data show CDR1 as SGHRS and CDR2 as YFSETQ. The study, taken as a whole, reports: CD4+ TCR diversity, unlike CD8+, rose significantly by C4D1. Patients who responded completely had about the same baseline diversity as newly diagnosed patients.

TCRdb keeps only in-frame clones here, not all; method: immunoSEQ multiplex PCR. Of some 100,000 clones in the sample, 80% to 90% were seen once. Brentuximab vedotin exposure varied, and every patient relapsed after autologous stem cell transplantation. The sample was peripheral blood mononuclear cells (PBMCs), taken before the second cycle of nivolumab. The chain recombines TRBV5-1 with TRBJ2-1; possible D gene TRBD2, 6 bases. The sequence was collected from a human donor with classical Hodgkin lymphoma. The CDR3 DNA sequence: TGCGCCAGCCACCCGGGGGATACCTACAATGAGCAGTTCTTC. The encoded protein is CASHPGDTYNEQFF.